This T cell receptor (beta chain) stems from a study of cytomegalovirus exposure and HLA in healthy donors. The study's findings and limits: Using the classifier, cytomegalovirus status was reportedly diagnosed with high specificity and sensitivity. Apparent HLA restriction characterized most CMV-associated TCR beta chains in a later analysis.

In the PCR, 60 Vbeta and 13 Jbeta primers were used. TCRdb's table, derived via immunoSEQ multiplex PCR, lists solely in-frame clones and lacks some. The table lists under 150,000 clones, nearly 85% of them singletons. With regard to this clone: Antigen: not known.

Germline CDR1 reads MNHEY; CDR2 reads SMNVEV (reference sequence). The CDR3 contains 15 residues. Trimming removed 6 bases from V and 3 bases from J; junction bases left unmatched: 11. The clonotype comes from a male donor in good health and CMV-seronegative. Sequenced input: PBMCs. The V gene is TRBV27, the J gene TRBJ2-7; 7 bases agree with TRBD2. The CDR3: CASRTPSGAGYEQYF. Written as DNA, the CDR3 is TGTGCCAGCAGGACCCCGAGCGGGGCGGGCTACGAGCAGTACTTC.